The source of this TCR beta chain is a study of blood T cell repertoires in COVID-19. Study as a whole: From T cells, B-cell-depleted T cells, or PBMCs came the material, which was cDNA or gDNA.

The CDR3 length is 12 residues. The germline V and J ends were trimmed by 6 bases and 13 bases, with 13 bases remaining between them. The germline V gene encodes CDR1 MNHEY and CDR2 SVGAGI. Original processing notes: The authors estimated nucleated cell counts from reference gene primer amplification. Sequencing used immunoSEQ multiplex PCR; TCRdb keeps in-frame clones, though not all of them. From that table come the V and J calls and clone size; the DNA was used to work out D and trimming. The table includes over 80,000 clones, 87% detected once. The sample comprised peripheral blood. The genes are TRBV6-5 and TRBJ1-6, with D hard to call. The sequence was collected from a human donor in a cohort sampled during active COVID-19. The CDR3 spells CASSRRTSPLHF. The CDR3 DNA sequence: TGTGCCAGCAGCCGAAGGACTTCTCCCCTCCACTTT.